The clone carrying this TCR beta chain was detected many times. Its antigen is undetermined. TCRdb's table, derived via immunoSEQ multiplex PCR, lists solely in-frame clones and lacks some. The profile shows over a million clones, around 74% of them singletons. Germline V gene data show CDR1 as LNHDA and CDR2 as SQIVND (reference sequence). This CDR3 comprises 15 residues. Trimming shortened V by 3 bases and J by 0 bases, and 9 bases separated the two germline ends. The data originate from a study of shared clonotypes between healthy human individuals. Whole-study context: A donor's plate count was three for CD4 naive and three for CD4 memory; CD8 naive had two and CD8 memory one.

General study findings and limits: The study drew on few donors, limiting represented genetic and exposure-history diversity.

The genes are TRBV19 and TRBJ1-5; D unresolved. The sequencing input was memory CD4+ T cells sorted from blood. Subset defined: CD45RA-negative fraction. The source is a man aged 18 to 35 in good health. Written as DNA, the CDR3 is TGTGCCAGTAGTATGGCATCCACTAGCAATCAGCCCCAGCATTTT. It specifies CASSMASTSNQPQHF. Complete variable domain (other parts from reference TRBV19 and TRBJ1-5): DGGITQSPKYLFRKEGQNVTLSCEQNLNHDAMYWYRQDPGQGLRLIYYSQIVNDFQKGDIAEGYSVSREKKESFPLTVTSAQKNPTAFYLCASSMASTSNQPQHFGDGTRLSIL.